Reported below is one T cell receptor (beta chain). Its antigen is undetermined. The sample's treatment: roughly 11-day PBMC culture with coronavirus spike peptide pools or control peptides (ViraFEST assay). V dropped 3 bases and J dropped 3 bases, with 12 bases sitting between them. CDR1 is SNHLY and CDR2 is FYNNEI in the germline V gene. This CDR3 comprises 15 residues. These data come from a study of vaccination and CD4 T cells after COVID-19. Study overall: In the control cultures, a CEFX pool, an HIV-1 Nef pool, or no peptide was supplied.

An Oncomine TCR Beta short-read assay was used to sequence the DNA from cultured CD4+ T cells. TCRdb recomputed calls from the PCR reads with MiXCR, one row per CDR3 protein. Counted here are 15,000 or so distinct CDR3 sequences, less than 70% occurring once; the ten biggest clones make up about an eighth. This sequence originates from a human donor who had recovered from COVID-19. Sequences were obtained from CD4+ T cells from blood, cultured in vitro. The rearrangement joins TRBV2 to TRBJ1-5, with no clear D. The CDR3 reads CASSERARDNQPQHF. The CDR3 coding sequence is TGTGCCAGCAGTGAGAGGGCCAGAGACAATCAGCCCCAGCATTTT.